Listed here are 32 T cell receptor beta chains from one sample, sequenced in a study of naive and memory T cell subsets (dated by TCRdb to 2017 to 2019). The library was obtained by 5' RACE. Data came from an Illumina MiSeq. The ligated cDNA was amplified by four rounds of PCR, in which nested alpha and beta constant region primers were used together with the SP2 primer. TCRdb reanalyzed the raw reads on its own, using fastp at Q25 for trimming and MiXCR for clone calling, and kept in-frame beta chains. All rows with the same CDR3 protein become a single entry with the most common DNA and genes. Across this sample there are some 60,000 distinct CDR3 sequences, with under 10% seen only once. The top ten hold approximately 9.4% of the sample. A robust, sensitive protocol for the amplification, sequencing and analysis of TCRs was described in the study, in which 3' ligation of a UMI-containing oligonucleotide to TCR cDNA was used.

Receptors were obtained from a female donor in good health.

The chain joins TRBV5-4 to TRBJ2-5; perhaps TRBD1 as D (5 bases). V lost 4 bases, J lost 2 bases, and 12 bases lay in between. CDR1 SGHNT and CDR2 YYREEE come from the germline V gene (reference sequence). CDR3 length equals 14 residues. In DNA, the CDR3 is TGTGCCAGCAGCCCGGCAAGGGGTCAAGAGACCCAGTACTTC. Protein sequence: CASSPARGQETQYF.

In this sample, this clonotype turned up many times. Here the CDR3 reads CASSRPGTEAFF. The CDR3 DNA reads as TGTGCCAGCAGTCGGCCCGGCACTGAAGCTTTCTTT. The rearrangement uses TRBV6-2 or TRBV6-3 and TRBJ1-1; D gene uncertain. Germline V gene lookup returns CDR1 MNHEY and CDR2 SVGEGT. V was trimmed by 5 bases and J by 4 bases, leaving 8 bases between them. CDR3 length equals 12 residues.

This clonotype was picked up one time. Possible read error: a much larger clone is one base away. The chain couples TRBV29-1 to TRBJ1-6; D is perhaps TRBD1 (5 bases). From germline, CDR1 is SQVTM and CDR2 ANQGSEA. V lost 7 bases and J lost 9, with 16 bases in between. CDR3 length equals 13 residues. The CDR3 sequence is CSATQGGISPLHF. As DNA, the CDR3 is TGCAGCGCTACCCAGGGTGGAATTTCACCCCTCCACTTT.

The gene calls are TRBV7-9 and TRBJ1-1, with D perhaps TRBD1 (5 bases). CDR3 length equals 17 residues. The germline CDR1 and CDR2 sequences are SEHNR and FQNEAQ (reference sequence). The V gene lost 6 bases and the J gene lost 4 bases, with 24 bases spanning the gap. CDR3 region: CASRDPGRQRMVTEAFF. CDR3 in DNA: TGTGCCAGCAGGGACCCGGGACGGCAGAGAATGGTCACTGAAGCTTTCTTT.

This clonotype came up many times. The chain recombines TRBV18 with TRBJ1-1; no clear D. Germline CDR1 and CDR2: KGHSH and LQKENI. The CDR3 consists of 14 residues. V lost 3 bases and J lost 1, with 9 bases in between. The CDR3 bases are TGTGCCAGCTCACCGTCAGCACGGAACACTGAAGCTTTCTTT. Translated: CASSPSARNTEAFF.

This clonotype was seen repeatedly, ten times or more. The chain couples TRBV3-1 to TRBJ1-5; D not certain. With 1 base removed from V and 4 bases from J, the gap between germline ends came to 17 bases. The CDR3 sequence is 17 residues long. Per the germline V gene, CDR1 is LGHDT and CDR2 is YNNKEL (reference sequence). CDR3 loop: CASSQVSDGRLNQPQHF. In nucleotides, the CDR3 is TGTGCCAGCAGCCAAGTGTCGGATGGACGTTTGAATCAGCCCCAGCATTTT. The full variable domain, rest sourced from reference TRBV3-1 and TRBJ1-5, is DTAVSQTPKYLVTQMGNDKSIKCEQNLGHDTMYWYKQDSKKFLKIMFSYNNKELIINETVPNRFSPKSPDKAHLNLHINSLELGDSAVYFCASSQVSDGRLNQPQHFGDGTRLSIL.

Many counts were recorded for this clonotype. This chain's CDR3 is CASSVYGVNTEAFF. The CDR3 DNA reads as TGCGCCAGCAGCGTGTACGGGGTGAACACTGAAGCTTTCTTT. This chain joins TRBV5-1 and TRBJ1-1; D gene uncertain. CDR3 size: 14 residues. V lost 4 bases, J lost 0 bases, and 10 bases lay in between. CDR1 and CDR2 from the germline V gene are SGHRS and YFSETQ.

This clonotype came up many times. This rearrangement joins TRBV21-1 to TRBJ2-3; the D segment call TRBD2 is taken from the table without a DNA check. TRBV21-1 is shown as a pseudogene. The CDR3 extends over 17 amino acids. The CDR3 DNA reads TGTGCCAGCAGCAAAGTATCTCCTAGCGGAATCACAGATACGCAGTATTTT. It is translated as CASSKVSPSGITDTQYF.

The rearrangement links TRBV4-3 to TRBJ2-3; perhaps TRBD1 as D (7 bases). Trimming took off 2 bases at V and 4 bases at J, with 25 bases between the two ends. Germline V gives CDR1 LGHNA, CDR2 YSLEER. The CDR3 length is 19 residues. The CDR3 sequence: CASSQNPPHDREVADTQYF. The CDR3 DNA is TGCGCCAGCAGCCAAAACCCCCCTCACGACAGGGAGGTGGCAGATACGCAGTATTTT.

There are many counts of this clonotype. V gene TRBV12-3 or TRBV12-4 combines with J gene TRBJ2-7; D is perhaps TRBD1 or TRBD2 (5 bases each). Trimming pared 6 bases from V and 5 bases from J, leaving 17 bases between. This CDR3 spans 14 amino acids. The CDR3 loop reads CASSRPRGINEQYF. Written as DNA, the CDR3 is TGTGCCAGCAGCCGTCCTCGGGGCATCAACGAGCAGTACTTC.

The chain links TRBV20-1 to TRBJ2-5; 9 positions agree with TRBD2. The junction had 6 bases not matched to a gene; V was cut back by 6 bases and J by 4 bases. Germline V gene sequence: CDR1 DFQATT, CDR2 SNEGSKA (reference sequence). This CDR3 contains 13 residues. The CDR3 bases are TGCAGTGCAATGCGGGGGGGAGTAGAGACCCAGTACTTC. Its protein is CSAMRGGVETQYF.

V is TRBV28 and J is TRBJ1-2; tentative D call: TRBD1 (6 bases). V lost 2 bases and J 5 bases, leaving 12 bases between the germline ends. The CDR3 is 14 amino acids. The V gene's germline CDR1 is MDHEN and CDR2 SYDVKM. The CDR3 region is CASSLIGGGYGYTF. CDR3 coding DNA: TGTGCCAGCAGTTTAATTGGAGGGGGTTATGGCTACACCTTC.

The CDR3 sequence: CASSLLGITGELFF. The CDR3 nucleotides read TGTGCCAGCAGTTTGTTGGGAATCACCGGGGAGCTGTTTTTT. This chain uses TRBV27 with TRBJ2-2; no definite D call. Germline V gives CDR1 MNHEY, CDR2 SMNVEV (reference sequence). The CDR3 consists of 14 residues. Between the trimmed V and J ends, which lost 3 bases and 4 bases, there was a span of 9 bases.

This clonotype occurred a few times. The V call is TRBV19, the J call TRBJ2-7, with 8 bases that match TRBD1. Per the germline V gene, CDR1 is LNHDA and CDR2 is SQIVND (reference sequence). This CDR3 region has 16 residues. Germline trimming cut 3 bases from V and 1 base from J; bases unmatched to any gene: 8. The CDR3 DNA sequence: TGTGCCAGTAGTATGGGCAGGGGGCAAGGTTCCTACGAGCAGTACTTC. It encodes CASSMGRGQGSYEQYF.

This clonotype came up many times. The chain employs TRBV12-3 or TRBV12-4 and TRBJ1-5; 7 nucleotides line up with TRBD1. V lost 6 bases and J lost 7; bases outside the gene matches: 9. The length of the CDR3 is 14 residues. The CDR3 sequence: CASRRQGTGQPQHF. CDR3 in DNA: TGTGCCAGCAGGAGACAGGGAACGGGCCAGCCCCAGCATTTT.

This clonotype was counted ten times or more. The rearrangement uses TRBV6-5 and TRBJ1-3; D is possibly TRBD1 (5 bases). Germline loops: CDR1 MNHEY, CDR2 SVGAGI. The CDR3 has 14 residues. The ends were cut back, 7 bases at V and 8 bases at J, with 18 bases in the middle. The CDR3 DNA sequence: TGTGCCAGCACCCAGCCGCGGGGCCCCGACACCATATATTTT. This codes for CASTQPRGPDTIYF.

This chain uses TRBV20-1 with TRBJ1-4, with unresolved D. The CDR3 has 15 residues. The germline V gene has CDR1 DFQATT and CDR2 SNEGSKA (reference sequence). V lost 0 bases to trimming and J lost 8 bases, with 16 bases between them. This CDR3 reads CSARDGMGLSEKLFF. In DNA form, the CDR3 reads TGCAGTGCTAGAGATGGCATGGGATTGAGCGAAAAACTGTTTTTT.

This clonotype was counted many times. This chain connects TRBV7-2 to TRBJ2-7; D remains unclear. Germline V lookup: CDR1 SGHTA, CDR2 FQGNSA. With 2 bases removed from V and 4 bases from J, the gap between germline ends came to 6 bases. This CDR3 spans 12 amino acids. This chain's CDR3 is CASSLYGYEQYF. The CDR3 nucleotides are TGTGCCAGCAGCTTATACGGGTACGAGCAGTACTTC.

This clonotype was detected ten times or more. This chain links TRBV12-3 or TRBV12-4 with TRBJ1-5; a weak D match, TRBD1 (6 bases). The V and J ends lost 6 bases and 5 bases respectively, with 17 bases between them. This CDR3 is built from 15 residues. This CDR3 is CASRNSRGRYQPQHF. The CDR3 region has the DNA TGTGCCAGCAGGAACTCAAGGGGGAGGTATCAGCCCCAGCATTTT.

This clonotype showed up many times. The genes are TRBV3-1 and TRBJ2-5; the match to TRBD1 covers 9 bases. CDR1 is LGHDT and CDR2 is YNNKEL in the germline V gene (reference sequence). The CDR3 extends over 13 amino acids. J lost 4 bases, V lost 5 bases, and 2 bases had no gene match. The DNA of the CDR3 is TGTGCCAGCAGCACAGGGGGCAGAGAGACCCAGTACTTC. As protein: CASSTGGRETQYF.

The CDR3: CASSLGQVFNEQFF. The CDR3 DNA follows: TGCGCCAGCAGCTTGGGACAGGTGTTCAATGAGCAGTTCTTC. The chain combines TRBV5-1 with TRBJ2-1, with a tentative D call TRBD1 (6 bases). Trimming took 0 bases from V and 6 from J, leaving 10 bases between them. Germline loops: CDR1 SGHRS, CDR2 YFSETQ. The CDR3 is 14 amino acids.

This clonotype was found a few times. The chain is built from TRBV7-2 and TRBJ2-7; 10 nucleotides align to TRBD1. The junction had 4 bases not matched to a gene; V was cut back by 4 bases and J by 1 base. The CDR3 is 15 amino acids. Germline V lookup: CDR1 SGHTA, CDR2 FQGNSA. DNA for the CDR3: TGTGCCAGCAGCTCTTGGGACAGGGGTTCCTACGAGCAGTACTTC. Its translation: CASSSWDRGSYEQYF.

The chain has TRBV5-1 and TRBJ2-7; the D is unclear. The CDR3 is made up of 14 amino acids. CDR1 SGHRS and CDR2 YFSETQ come from the germline V gene. The V and J ends lost 0 bases and 1 base respectively, with 8 bases between them. The CDR3 DNA sequence: TGCGCCAGCAGCTTGGGCGGCGCGTCCTACGAGCAGTACTTC. It encodes CASSLGGASYEQYF.

The rearrangement links TRBV4-1 to TRBJ2-5; D uncertain. This CDR3 is built from 14 residues. Germline V gene sequence: CDR1 MGHRA, CDR2 YSYEKL. Trimming took off 0 bases at V and 4 bases at J, with 9 bases between the two ends. CDR3 in amino acids: CASSQDRNLETQYF. CDR3 bases: TGCGCCAGCAGCCAAGACCGGAACCTAGAGACCCAGTACTTC.

The chain employs TRBV7-3 and TRBJ2-6; D perhaps matches TRBD2 (5 bases). This CDR3 has 18 amino acids. V was trimmed by 2 bases and J by 4 bases, leaving 18 bases between them. Germline V lookup: CDR1 SGHTA, CDR2 FQGTGA. The CDR3 DNA sequence: TGTGCCAGCAGCTTACCCGTAGGAGCGGACTCGGGGGCCAACGTCCTGACTTTC. It encodes CASSLPVGADSGANVLTF.

This clonotype occurred many times. The genes are TRBV6-2 or TRBV6-3 and TRBJ1-6; D is undetermined. The germline CDR1 and CDR2 sequences are MNHEY and SVGEGT. Between the trimmed V and J ends, which lost 2 bases and 10 bases, there was a span of 9 bases. The CDR3 is 13 amino acids. The CDR3 DNA sequence: TGTGCCAGCAGTTACAGCCCATCCTCACCCCTCCACTTT. This encodes CASSYSPSSPLHF.

The chain employs TRBV6-5 and TRBJ1-3; possibly TRBD1 for D (6 bases). Between the trimmed V and J ends, which lost 3 bases and 2 bases, there was a span of 8 bases. The CDR3 spans 14 residues. Germline CDR1 MNHEY, CDR2 SVGAGI. The CDR3 protein is CASSYTGTGNTIYF. CDR3 coding DNA: TGTGCCAGCAGTTATACAGGGACTGGAAACACCATATATTTT.

The rearrangement uses TRBV6-2 or TRBV6-3 and TRBJ2-7; no reliable D call. The V gene's germline CDR1 is MNHEY and CDR2 SVGEGT. The CDR3 spans 13 residues. The V end lost 5 bases, the J end lost 1 base, and 9 bases lay between the germline ends. CDR3 sequence reads: CASSPSSSYEQYF. As DNA, the CDR3 is TGTGCCAGCAGTCCCTCTTCTTCCTACGAGCAGTACTTC.

This clonotype was counted a few times. The V and J genes are TRBV28 and TRBJ2-3; a weak D match, TRBD2 (5 bases). CDR1 and CDR2 (germline): MDHEN, SYDVKM. This CDR3 is built from 12 residues. The germline V and J ends were trimmed by 8 bases and 4 bases, with 10 bases remaining between them. The CDR3 region has the DNA TGTGCCAGCTCGGGGTTCCCAGATACGCAGTATTTT. Amino acids: CASSGFPDTQYF. The variable domain in full, completed from reference TRBV28 and TRBJ2-3, reads DVKVTQSSRYLVKRTGEKVFLECVQDMDHENMFWYRQDPGLGLRLIYFSYDVKMKEKGDIPEGYSVSREKKERFSLILESASTNQTSMYLCASSGFPDTQYFGPGTRLTVL.

The table lists this clonotype with a few counts. This chain uses TRBV7-9 with TRBJ1-5, with a possible D match to TRBD1 (6 bases). Germline-derived CDR1 and CDR2 are SEHNR and FQNEAQ (reference sequence). The ends were cut back, 3 bases at V and 6 bases at J, with 15 bases in the middle. The CDR3 length is 15 residues. The DNA for the CDR3 is TGTGCCAGCAGCTTTCACGGGGGGCTGATTCAGCCCCAGCATTTT. Amino acids: CASSFHGGLIQPQHF.

This clonotype showed up just a few times. The rearrangement uses TRBV10-3 and TRBJ1-1, with unresolved D. CDR3 size: 13 residues. Germline V lookup: CDR1 ENHRY, CDR2 SYGVKD. Between the trimmed V and J ends, which lost 7 bases and 0 bases, there was a span of 9 bases. This CDR3 is CAITAHLNTEAFF. As DNA, the CDR3 is TGTGCCATCACAGCGCACCTGAACACTGAAGCTTTCTTT.

At least ten counts were recorded for this clonotype. The chain carries TRBV27 and TRBJ1-5, with a possible D match to TRBD1 (5 bases). CDR3 size: 14 residues. V lost 0 bases and J 7 bases, leaving 10 bases between the germline ends. Germline V CDR1 and CDR2: MNHEY, SMNVEV (reference sequence). Here the CDR3 reads CASSLSRWGQPQHF. CDR3 nucleotide sequence: TGTGCCAGCAGTTTATCGAGGTGGGGCCAGCCCCAGCATTTT.